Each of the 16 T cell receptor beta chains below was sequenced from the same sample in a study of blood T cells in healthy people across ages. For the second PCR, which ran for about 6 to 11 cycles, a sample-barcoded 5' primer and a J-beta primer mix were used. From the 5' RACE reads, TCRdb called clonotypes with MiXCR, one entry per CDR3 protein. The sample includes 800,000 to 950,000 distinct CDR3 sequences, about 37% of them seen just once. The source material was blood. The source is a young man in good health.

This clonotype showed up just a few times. The CDR3 here is CACTLGRFEQYF. Here the CDR3 DNA reads TGTGCCTGTACCTTAGGGCGGTTTGAGCAGTACTTC. The chain has TRBV12-3 or TRBV12-4 and TRBJ2-7, with no clear D. Deletions cut 11 bases from V and 7 bases from J, with 18 bases between. The CDR3 runs 12 residues.

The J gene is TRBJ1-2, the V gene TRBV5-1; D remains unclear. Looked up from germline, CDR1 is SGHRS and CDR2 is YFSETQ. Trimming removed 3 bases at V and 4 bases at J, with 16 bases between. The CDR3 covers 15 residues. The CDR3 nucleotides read TGCGCCAGCAGCTCAACGGTTGGCGGAGGCTATGGCTACACCTTC. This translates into CASSSTVGGGYGYTF.

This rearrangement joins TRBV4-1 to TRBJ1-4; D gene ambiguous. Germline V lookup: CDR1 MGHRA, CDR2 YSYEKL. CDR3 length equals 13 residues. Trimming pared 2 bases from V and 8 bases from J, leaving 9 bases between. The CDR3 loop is CASSQTPYEKLFF. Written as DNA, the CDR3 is TGCGCCAGCAGCCAAACTCCTTACGAAAAACTGTTTTTT.

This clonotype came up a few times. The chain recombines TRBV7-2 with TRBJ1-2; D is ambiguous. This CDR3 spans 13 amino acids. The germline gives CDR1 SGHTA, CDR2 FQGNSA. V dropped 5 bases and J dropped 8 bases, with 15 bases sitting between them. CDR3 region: CASSPHGREGYTF. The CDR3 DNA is TGTGCCAGCAGCCCCCACGGGAGGGAGGGCTACACCTTC.

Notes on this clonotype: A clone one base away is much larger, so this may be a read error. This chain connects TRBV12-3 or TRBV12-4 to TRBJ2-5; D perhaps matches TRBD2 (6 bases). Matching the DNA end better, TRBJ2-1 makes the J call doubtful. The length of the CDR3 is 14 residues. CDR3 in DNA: TGTGCCAGCACAGGCTGGGGGGAACAAGAGACCCAGTTCTTC. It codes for CASTGWGEQETQFF.

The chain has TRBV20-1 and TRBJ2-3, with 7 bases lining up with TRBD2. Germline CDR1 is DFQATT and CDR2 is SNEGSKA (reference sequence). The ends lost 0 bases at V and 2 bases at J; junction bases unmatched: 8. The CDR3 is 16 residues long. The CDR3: CSARDPKRDLTDTQYF. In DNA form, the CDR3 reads TGCAGTGCTAGAGATCCGAAGCGGGACCTCACAGATACGCAGTATTTT.

The CDR3 sequence is CASNQNRGTQYF. The CDR3 DNA is TGTGCCAGCAACCAAAACAGGGGTACCCAGTACTTC. The chain carries TRBV6-6 and TRBJ2-4; 7 bases are shared with TRBD1. This CDR3 contains 12 residues. The V gene end was trimmed by 7 bases and the J gene end by 13 bases; junction bases not matched to a gene: 10. Germline-derived CDR1 and CDR2 are MNHNY and SVGAGI (reference sequence).

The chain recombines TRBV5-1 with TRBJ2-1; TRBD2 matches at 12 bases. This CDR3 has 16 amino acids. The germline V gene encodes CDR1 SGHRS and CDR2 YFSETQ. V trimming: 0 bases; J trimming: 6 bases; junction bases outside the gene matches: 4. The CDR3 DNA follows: TGCGCCAGCAGCTTGGCCACTAGCGGGGGGAGCAATGAGCAGTTCTTC. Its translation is CASSLATSGGSNEQFF.

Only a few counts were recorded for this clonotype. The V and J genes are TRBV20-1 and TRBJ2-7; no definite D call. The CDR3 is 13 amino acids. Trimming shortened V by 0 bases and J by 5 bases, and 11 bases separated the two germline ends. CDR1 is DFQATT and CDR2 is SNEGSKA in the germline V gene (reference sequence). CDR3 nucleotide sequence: TGCAGTGCTAGAGATTACGGCGCGCACGAGCAGTACTTC. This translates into CSARDYGAHEQYF.

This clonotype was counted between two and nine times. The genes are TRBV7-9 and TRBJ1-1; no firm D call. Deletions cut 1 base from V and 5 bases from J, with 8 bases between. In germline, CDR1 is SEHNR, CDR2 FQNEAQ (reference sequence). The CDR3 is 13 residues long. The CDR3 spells CASSLGQRTEAFF. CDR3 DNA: TGTGCCAGCAGCTTAGGCCAGCGGACTGAAGCTTTCTTT.

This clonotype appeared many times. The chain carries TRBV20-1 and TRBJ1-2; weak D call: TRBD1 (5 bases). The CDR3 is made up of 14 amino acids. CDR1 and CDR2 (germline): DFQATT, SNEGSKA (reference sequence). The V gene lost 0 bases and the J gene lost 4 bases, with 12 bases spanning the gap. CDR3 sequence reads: CSARDPQGFYGYTF. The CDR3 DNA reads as TGCAGTGCTAGAGATCCCCAGGGCTTCTATGGCTACACCTTC.

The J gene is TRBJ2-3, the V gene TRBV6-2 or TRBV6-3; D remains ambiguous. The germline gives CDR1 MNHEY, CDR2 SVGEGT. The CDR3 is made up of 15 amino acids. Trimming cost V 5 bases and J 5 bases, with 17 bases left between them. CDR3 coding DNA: TGTGCCAGCAGTCAGCAGGTCGCTCTCGGAGATACGCAGTATTTT. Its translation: CASSQQVALGDTQYF.

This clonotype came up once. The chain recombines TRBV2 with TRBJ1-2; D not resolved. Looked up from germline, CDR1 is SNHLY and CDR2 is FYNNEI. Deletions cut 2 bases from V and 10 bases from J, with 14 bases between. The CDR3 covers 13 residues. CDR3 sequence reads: CASSEWVGRDYTF. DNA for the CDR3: TGTGCCAGCAGTGAATGGGTAGGGAGGGACTACACCTTC.

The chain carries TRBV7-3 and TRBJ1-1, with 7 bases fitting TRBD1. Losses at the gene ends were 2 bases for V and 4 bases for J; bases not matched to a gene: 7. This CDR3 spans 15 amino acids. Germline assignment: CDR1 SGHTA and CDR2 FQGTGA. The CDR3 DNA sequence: TGTGCCAGCAGCTTAGGGGGGGCAGGGGGCACTGAAGCTTTCTTT. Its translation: CASSLGGAGGTEAFF.

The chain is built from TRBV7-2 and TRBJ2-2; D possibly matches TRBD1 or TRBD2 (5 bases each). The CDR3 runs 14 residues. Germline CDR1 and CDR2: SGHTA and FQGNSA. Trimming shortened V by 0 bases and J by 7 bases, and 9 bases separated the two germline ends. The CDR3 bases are TGTGCCAGCAGCTTAGCCAGGGACCACGGGGAGCTGTTTTTT. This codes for CASSLARDHGELFF.

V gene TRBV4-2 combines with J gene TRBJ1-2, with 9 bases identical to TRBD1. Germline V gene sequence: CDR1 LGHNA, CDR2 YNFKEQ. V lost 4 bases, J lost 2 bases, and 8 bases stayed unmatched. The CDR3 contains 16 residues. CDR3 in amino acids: CASSRSTGGQNYGYTF. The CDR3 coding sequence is TGTGCCAGCAGCCGTTCCACAGGGGGCCAAAACTATGGCTACACCTTC.